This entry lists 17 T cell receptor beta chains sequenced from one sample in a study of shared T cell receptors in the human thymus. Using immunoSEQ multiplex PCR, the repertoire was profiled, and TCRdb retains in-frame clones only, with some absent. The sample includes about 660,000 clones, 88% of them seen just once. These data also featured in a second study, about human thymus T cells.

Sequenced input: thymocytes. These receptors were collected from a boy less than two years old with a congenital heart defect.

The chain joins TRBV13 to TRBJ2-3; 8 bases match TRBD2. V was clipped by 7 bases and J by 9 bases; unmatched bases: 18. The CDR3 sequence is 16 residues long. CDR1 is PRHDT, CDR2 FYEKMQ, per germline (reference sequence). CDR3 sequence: CASTPTPLAGMGTQYF. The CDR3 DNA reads TGTGCCAGCACCCCCACCCCCCTAGCGGGCATGGGGACGCAGTATTTT.

CDR3 DNA: TGTGCCAGCAGCCACCTACAACTAGCGGGAGGCCACTCCTACGAGCAGTACTTC. Amino acid sequence: CASSHLQLAGGHSYEQYF. The V call is TRBV14, the J call TRBJ2-7; 12 bases align to TRBD2. This CDR3 is built from 18 residues. Germline V gene sequence: CDR1 SGHDN, CDR2 FVKESK. V gave up 3 bases and J gave up 0 bases; unmatched junction bases: 9.

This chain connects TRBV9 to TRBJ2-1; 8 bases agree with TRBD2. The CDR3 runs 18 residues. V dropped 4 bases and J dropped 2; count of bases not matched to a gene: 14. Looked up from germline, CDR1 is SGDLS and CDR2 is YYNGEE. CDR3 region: CASSPAGESPGPYNEQFF. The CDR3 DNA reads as TGTGCCAGCAGCCCAGCGGGGGAGTCGCCGGGCCCCTACAATGAGCAGTTCTTC.

Here the CDR3 DNA reads TGTGCTAGTGCCTCACCTGAGAGGATGAACACTGAAGCTTTCTTT. As protein: CASASPERMNTEAFF. The genes are TRBV12-5 and TRBJ1-1; the D is unclear. The germline CDR1 and CDR2 sequences are LGHNT and FRNRAP. This CDR3 contains 15 residues. The ends were cut back, 7 bases at V and 0 bases at J, with 15 bases in the middle.

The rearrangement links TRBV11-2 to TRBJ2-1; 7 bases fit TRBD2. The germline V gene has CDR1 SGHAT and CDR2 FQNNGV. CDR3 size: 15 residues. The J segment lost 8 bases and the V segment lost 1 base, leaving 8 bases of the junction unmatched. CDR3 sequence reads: CASSLGGGIGDEQFF. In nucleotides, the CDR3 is TGTGCCAGCAGCTTAGGGGGAGGGATTGGCGATGAGCAGTTCTTC.

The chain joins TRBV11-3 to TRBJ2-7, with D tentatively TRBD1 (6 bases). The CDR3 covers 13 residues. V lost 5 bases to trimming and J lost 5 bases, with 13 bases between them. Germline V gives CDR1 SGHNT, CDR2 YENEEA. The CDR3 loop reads CASSLTGRDEQYF. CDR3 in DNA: TGTGCCAGCAGCCTCACAGGGCGCGACGAGCAGTACTTC.

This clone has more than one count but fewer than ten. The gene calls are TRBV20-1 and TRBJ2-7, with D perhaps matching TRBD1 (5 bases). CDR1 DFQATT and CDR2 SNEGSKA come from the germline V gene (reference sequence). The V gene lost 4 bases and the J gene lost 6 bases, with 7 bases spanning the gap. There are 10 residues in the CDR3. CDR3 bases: TGCAGTGCTAAGCAGGGCGAGCAGTACTTC. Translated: CSAKQGEQYF.

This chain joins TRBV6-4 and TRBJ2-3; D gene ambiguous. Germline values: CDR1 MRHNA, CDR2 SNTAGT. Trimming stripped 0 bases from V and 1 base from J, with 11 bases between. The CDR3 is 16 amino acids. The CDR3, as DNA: TGTGCCAGCAGTGACTCGATGGCTGCTGGCACAGATACGCAGTATTTT. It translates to CASSDSMAAGTDTQYF.

The CDR3 protein is CASRIRDRVEAFF. Here the CDR3 DNA reads TGTGCCAGCAGGATACGAGACAGGGTTGAAGCTTTCTTT. This chain joins TRBV6-5 and TRBJ1-1; TRBD1 agrees at 7 bases. Trimming cost V 6 bases and J 7 bases; bases outside gene matches: 8. The CDR3 covers 13 residues. CDR1 MNHEY and CDR2 SVGAGI come from the germline V gene.

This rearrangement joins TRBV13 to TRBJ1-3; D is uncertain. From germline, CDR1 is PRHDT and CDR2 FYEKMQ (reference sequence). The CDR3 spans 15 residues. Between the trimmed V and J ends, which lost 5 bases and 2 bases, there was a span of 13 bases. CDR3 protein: CASSPPSTTGNTIYF. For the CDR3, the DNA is TGTGCCAGCAGCCCCCCCAGTACTACTGGAAACACCATATATTTT.

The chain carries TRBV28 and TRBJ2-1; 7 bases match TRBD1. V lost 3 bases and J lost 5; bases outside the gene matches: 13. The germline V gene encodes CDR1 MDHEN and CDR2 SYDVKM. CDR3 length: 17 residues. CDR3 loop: CASSFYPSQGVDNEQFF. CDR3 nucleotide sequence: TGTGCCAGCAGTTTTTACCCGAGCCAGGGGGTGGACAATGAGCAGTTCTTC.

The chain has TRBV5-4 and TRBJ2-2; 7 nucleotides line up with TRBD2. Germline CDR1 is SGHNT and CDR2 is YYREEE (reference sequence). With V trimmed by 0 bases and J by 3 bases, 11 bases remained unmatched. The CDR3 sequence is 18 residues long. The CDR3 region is CASSLVPLRLADTGELFF. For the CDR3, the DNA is TGTGCCAGCAGCTTGGTCCCTCTCCGGCTAGCGGACACCGGGGAGCTGTTTTTT.

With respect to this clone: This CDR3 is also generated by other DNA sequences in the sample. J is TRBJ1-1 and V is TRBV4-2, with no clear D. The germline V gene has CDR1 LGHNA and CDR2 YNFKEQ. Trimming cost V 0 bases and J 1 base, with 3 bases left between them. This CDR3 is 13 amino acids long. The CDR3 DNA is TGTGCCAGCAGCCAAGACAGGAACACTGAAGCTTTCTTT. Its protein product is CASSQDRNTEAFF.

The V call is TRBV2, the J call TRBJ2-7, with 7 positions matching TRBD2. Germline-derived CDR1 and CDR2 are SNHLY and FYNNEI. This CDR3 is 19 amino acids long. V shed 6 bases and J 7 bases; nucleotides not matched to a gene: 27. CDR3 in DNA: TGTGCCAGCAGCGCCACGGCCCCGGGGCGGGCTAGCGGAGGTTTTGAGCAGTACTTC. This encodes CASSATAPGRASGGFEQYF.

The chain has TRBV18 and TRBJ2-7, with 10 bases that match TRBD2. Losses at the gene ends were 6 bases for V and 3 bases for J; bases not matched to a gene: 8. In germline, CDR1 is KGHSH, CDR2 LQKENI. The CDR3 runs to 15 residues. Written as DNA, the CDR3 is TGTGCCAGCTCGGATCGGACTAGCGGTATCTACGAGCAGTACTTC. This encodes CASSDRTSGIYEQYF.

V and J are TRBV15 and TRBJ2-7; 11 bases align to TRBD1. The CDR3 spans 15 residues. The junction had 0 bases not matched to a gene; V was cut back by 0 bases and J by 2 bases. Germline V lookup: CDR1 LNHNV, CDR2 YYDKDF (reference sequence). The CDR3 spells CATSREGQGAYEQYF. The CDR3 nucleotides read TGTGCCACCAGCAGAGAGGGACAGGGGGCCTACGAGCAGTACTTC. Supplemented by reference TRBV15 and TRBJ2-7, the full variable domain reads DAMVIQNPRYQVTQFGKPVTLSCSQTLNHNVMYWYQQKSSQAPKLLFHYYDKDFNNEADTPDNFQSRRPNTSFCFLDIRSPGLGDTAMYLCATSREGQGAYEQYFGPGTRLTVT.

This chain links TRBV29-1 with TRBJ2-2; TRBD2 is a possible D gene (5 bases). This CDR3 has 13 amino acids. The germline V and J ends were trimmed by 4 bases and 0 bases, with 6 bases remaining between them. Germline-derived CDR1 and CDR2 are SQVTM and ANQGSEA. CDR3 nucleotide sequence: TGCAGCGTTGGGGGAGCGAACACCGGGGAGCTGTTTTTT. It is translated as CSVGGANTGELFF.